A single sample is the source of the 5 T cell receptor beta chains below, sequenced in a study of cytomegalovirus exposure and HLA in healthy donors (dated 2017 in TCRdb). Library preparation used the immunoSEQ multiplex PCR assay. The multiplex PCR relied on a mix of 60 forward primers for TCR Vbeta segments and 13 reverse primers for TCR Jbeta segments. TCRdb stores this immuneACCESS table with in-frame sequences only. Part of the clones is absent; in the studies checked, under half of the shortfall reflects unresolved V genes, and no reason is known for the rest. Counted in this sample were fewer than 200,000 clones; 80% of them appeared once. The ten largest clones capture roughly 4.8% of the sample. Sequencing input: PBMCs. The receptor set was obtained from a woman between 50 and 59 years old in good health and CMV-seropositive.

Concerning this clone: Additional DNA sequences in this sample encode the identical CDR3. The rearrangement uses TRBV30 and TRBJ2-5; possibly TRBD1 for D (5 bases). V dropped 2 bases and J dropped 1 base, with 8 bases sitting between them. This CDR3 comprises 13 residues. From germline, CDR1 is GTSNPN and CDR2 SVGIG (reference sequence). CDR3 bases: TGTGCCTGGAGTCGTGACAGCCAAGAGACCCAGTACTTC. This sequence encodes CAWSRDSQETQYF.

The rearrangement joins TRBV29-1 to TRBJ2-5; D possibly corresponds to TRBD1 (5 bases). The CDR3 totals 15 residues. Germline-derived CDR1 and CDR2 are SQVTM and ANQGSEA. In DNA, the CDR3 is TGCAGTTCCCTTGAACGTAGGGGCCTCCAAGAGACCCAGTACTTC. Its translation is CSSLERRGLQETQYF.

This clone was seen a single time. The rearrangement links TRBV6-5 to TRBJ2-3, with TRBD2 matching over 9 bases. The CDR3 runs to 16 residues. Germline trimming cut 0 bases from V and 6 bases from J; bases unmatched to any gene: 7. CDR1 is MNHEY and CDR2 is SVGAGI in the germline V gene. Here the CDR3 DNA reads TGTGCCAGCAGTTACTCGTCTAGCGGGGTTAGGGATACGCAGTATTTT. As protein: CASSYSSSGVRDTQYF.

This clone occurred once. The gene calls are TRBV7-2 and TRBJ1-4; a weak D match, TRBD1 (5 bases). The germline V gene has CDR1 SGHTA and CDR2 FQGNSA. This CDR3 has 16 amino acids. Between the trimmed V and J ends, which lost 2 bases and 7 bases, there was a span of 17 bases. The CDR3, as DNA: TGTGCCAGCAGCTTAAGTTTCGGGGGATGGAGTGAAAAACTGTTTTTT. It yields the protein CASSLSFGGWSEKLFF. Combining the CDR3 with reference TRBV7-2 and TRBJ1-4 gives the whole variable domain GAGVSQSPSNKVTEKGKDVELRCDPISGHTALYWYRQSLGQGLEFLIYFQGNSAPDKSGLPSDRFSAERTGGSVSTLTIQRTQQEDSAVYLCASSLSFGGWSEKLFFGSGTQLSVL.

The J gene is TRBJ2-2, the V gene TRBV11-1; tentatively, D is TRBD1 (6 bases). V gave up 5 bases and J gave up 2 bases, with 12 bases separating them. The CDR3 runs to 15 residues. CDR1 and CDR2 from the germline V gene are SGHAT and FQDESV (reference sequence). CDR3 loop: CASSPDRLNTGELFF. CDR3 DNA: TGTGCCAGCAGCCCGGACAGACTAAACACCGGGGAGCTGTTTTTT.